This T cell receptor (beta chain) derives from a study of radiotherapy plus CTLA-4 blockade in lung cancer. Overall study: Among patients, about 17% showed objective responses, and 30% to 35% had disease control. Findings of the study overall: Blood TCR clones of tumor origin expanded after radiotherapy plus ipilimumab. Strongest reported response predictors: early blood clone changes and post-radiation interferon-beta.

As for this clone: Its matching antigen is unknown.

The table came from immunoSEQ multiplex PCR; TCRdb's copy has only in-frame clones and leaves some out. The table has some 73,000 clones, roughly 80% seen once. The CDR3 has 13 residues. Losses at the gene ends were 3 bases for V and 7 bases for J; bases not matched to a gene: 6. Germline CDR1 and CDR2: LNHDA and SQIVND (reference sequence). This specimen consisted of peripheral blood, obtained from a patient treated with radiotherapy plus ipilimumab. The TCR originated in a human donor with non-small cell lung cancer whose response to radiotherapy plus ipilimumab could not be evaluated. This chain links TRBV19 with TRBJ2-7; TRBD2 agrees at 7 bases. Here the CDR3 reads CASSILAAGEQYF. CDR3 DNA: TGTGCCAGTAGTATTTTGGCAGCGGGGGAGCAGTACTTC.